This entry features one TCR beta chain sequence. The CDR3 is 18 amino acids. V lost 2 bases, J lost 3 bases, and 17 bases lay in between. The germline gives CDR1 LNHDA, CDR2 SQIVND (reference sequence). This sample is drawn from a study of control samples from healthy donors and cancer patients. Using immunoSEQ multiplex PCR, the repertoire was profiled, and TCRdb retains in-frame clones only, with some absent. The table has about 83,000 clones, roughly 89% seen once; the top ten hold 15% to 19%. This rearrangement joins TRBV19 to TRBJ2-6; D not resolved. Sequencing was carried out using blood. The TCR was taken from a man between 25 and 39 years old in good health. The CDR3 coding sequence is TGTGCCAGTAGTATAAGGGCAACTGGCGGTAGTGGGGCCAACGTCCTGACTTTC. This sequence encodes CASSIRATGGSGANVLTF.